These T cell receptor beta chains were read from a single sample in a study of human T cells and chemical hapten exposure. TCRdb re-derived calls from the RACE reads in MiXCR, one entry per CDR3 protein. The profile shows more than 150,000 distinct CDR3 sequences, 25% to 30% of them singletons. The starting material was whole blood, obtained in connection with sensitization to the hapten diphenylcyclopropenone (DPC). Receptors were obtained from a young woman with alopecia areata. Some clones in this sample may be carry-over from other donors' samples. CDR3s include the opening cysteine and the closing phenylalanine or tryptophan. D genes are given only for firm matches. The size field is filled for only some rows; it gives once, few, many or a size class.

-	12	TRBV12-3/TRBV12-4	TRBJ2-7	-	TGTGCCAGCACGAAAAGTCTCTACGAGCAGTACTTC	CASTKSLYEQYF
-	16	TRBV5-1	TRBJ2-3	-	TGCGCCAGCAGCTTGGAGGGCAGGGGTAGCACAGATACGCAGTATTTT	CASSLEGRGSTDTQYF
-	12	TRBV20-1	TRBJ1-2	-	TGCAGTGCTAGCCTGGGCTCGAATGGCTACACCTTC	CSASLGSNGYTF
-	13	TRBV5-1	TRBJ2-2	few	TGCGCCAGCAGCGCCTTGAGCACCGGGGAGCTGTTTTTT	CASSALSTGELFF
TRBD1	14	TRBV6-2/TRBV6-3	TRBJ1-6	-	TGTGCCAGCAGAAGGACAGGAGATAATTCACCCCTCCACTTT	CASRRTGDNSPLHF
TRBD1	15	TRBV4-1	TRBJ1-2	many	TGCGCCAGCAGCCAACCTGGACAGGGTAACTATGGCTACACCTTC	CASSQPGQGNYGYTF
TRBD1	15	TRBV4-2	TRBJ1-3	once	TGTGCCAGCAGCCAAGAAGGGACAGGGTTTGGGGACATATATTTT	CASSQEGTGFGDIYF
-	17	TRBV15	TRBJ1-3	-	TGTGCCACCAGCAACCTCGCCACAGGGAGGGCTGGAAACACCATATATTTT	CATSNLATGRAGNTIYF
TRBD2	15	TRBV20-1	TRBJ2-4	-	TGCAGTGCCCCGAAATCACCGGGAGGCGGGAACATTCAGTACTTC	CSAPKSPGGGNIQYF
-	14	TRBV10-3	TRBJ1-6	few	TGTGCCACTCAGACAGATTCCTATAATTCACCCCTCCACTTT	CATQTDSYNSPLHF
TRBD1	12	TRBV28	TRBJ2-7	few	TGTGCCAGCAAGGGACAGGGTCCGGTGCAGTACTTC	CASKGQGPVQYF
TRBD2	15	TRBV3-1	TRBJ2-5	many	TGTGCCAGCAGCCAGACGCTAGCGGATCAAGAGACCCAGTACTTC	CASSQTLADQETQYF
-	11	TRBV6-2/TRBV6-3	TRBJ2-1	few	TGTACCACAGGGAGCCACAATGAGCAGTTCTTC	CTTGSHNEQFF
-	13	TRBV20-1	TRBJ2-3	-	TGCAGTGCTACGACTAGTTGGGGAGATACGCAGTATTTT	CSATTSWGDTQYF
-	16	TRBV10-2	TRBJ2-1	-	TGCGCCAGCAGCTACTCCGGGACTCCGTCCTACAATGAGCAGTTCTTC	CASSYSGTPSYNEQFF
-	13	TRBV29-1	TRBJ2-5	few	TGCAGCGTTAAAGGGGGAGGGACAGAGACCCAGTACTTC	CSVKGGGTETQYF
-	12	TRBV2	TRBJ2-5	-	TGTGCCAGCAGTGTCCGGGTAGAGACCCAGTACTTC	CASSVRVETQYF